Shown below are 14 T cell receptor beta chains from a single sample sequenced in a study of T-cell memory formation after mild COVID-19. TCRdb itself ran the 5' RACE reads through MiXCR, one entry per CDR3 protein. This sample has about 320,000 distinct CDR3 sequences, with roughly 13% found just once. The sample taken for sequencing was PBMCs or a T cell subset sorted from them (not recorded which). The receptors here all came from a man younger than 35 who had mild COVID-19 (a few samples of this study predate the infection). Cell type and time point are not known.

CDR3 in amino acids: CASRALAGGRYNEQFF. CDR3 in DNA: TGCGCCAGCAGAGCGCTAGCGGGGGGGCGATACAATGAGCAGTTCTTC. The genes are TRBV5-1 and TRBJ2-1, with 12 bases matching TRBD2. V was pared by 5 bases and J by 4 bases, with 7 bases of the junction left unmatched. This CDR3 contains 16 residues. Germline lookup yields CDR1 SGHRS and CDR2 YFSETQ.

The chain joins TRBV9 to TRBJ2-2; maybe TRBD2 (6 bases). The V gene's germline CDR1 is SGDLS and CDR2 YYNGEE. Trimming cost V 6 bases and J 4 bases, with 13 bases left between them. This CDR3 has 14 amino acids. This CDR3 reads CASKEGTGTGELFF. The CDR3 bases are TGTGCCAGCAAGGAGGGAACGGGCACCGGGGAGCTGTTTTTT.

The chain employs TRBV19 and TRBJ1-1; TRBD1 might be the D (5 bases). Per germline, CDR1 LNHDA and CDR2 SQIVND (reference sequence). Between the trimmed V and J ends, which lost 3 bases and 10 bases, there was a span of 15 bases. The CDR3 loop spans 13 amino acids. The CDR3 region is CASSISRALGAFF. In DNA, the CDR3 is TGTGCCAGTAGTATCTCCAGGGCCTTGGGAGCTTTCTTT.

This chain connects TRBV5-1 to TRBJ1-2; no clear D. The CDR3 contains 15 residues. Trimming took off 3 bases at V and 4 bases at J, with 16 bases between the two ends. The germline V gene has CDR1 SGHRS and CDR2 YFSETQ. The CDR3 reads CASSSAADAVYGYTF. The CDR3 nucleotides are TGCGCCAGCAGCTCGGCCGCGGACGCCGTCTATGGCTACACCTTC.

This clonotype was recorded a few times. The rearrangement links TRBV2 to TRBJ2-7, with 7 bases lining up with TRBD1. Germline V gene sequence: CDR1 SNHLY, CDR2 FYNNEI. J gave up 2 bases and V 6 bases, and 7 bases lay outside the gene matches. This CDR3 has 14 residues. CDR3 in amino acids: CASRRGLGTYEQYF. The CDR3, as DNA: TGTGCCAGCAGAAGGGGGCTTGGGACCTACGAGCAGTACTTC. Full variable domain (outside the CDR3, taken from reference TRBV2 and TRBJ2-7): EPEVTQTPSHQVTQMGQEVILRCVPISNHLYFYWYRQILGQKVEFLVSFYNNEISEKSEIFDDQFSVERPDGSNFTLKIRSTKLEDSAMYFCASRRGLGTYEQYFGPGTRLTVT.

This clonotype was seen only a few times. The chain has TRBV7-9 and TRBJ1-6; D is perhaps TRBD1 (5 bases). The germline V gene encodes CDR1 SEHNR and CDR2 FQNEAQ (reference sequence). This CDR3 region has 15 residues. V lost 5 bases and J 8 bases, leaving 16 bases between the germline ends. The CDR3 loop is CASSAGRGVDSPLHF. The CDR3 bases are TGTGCCAGCAGCGCGGGCCGGGGGGTAGATTCACCCCTCCACTTT.

This clonotype was detected ten times or more. This sequence joins TRBV7-3 and TRBJ2-7; maybe TRBD1 (5 bases). With 2 bases removed from V and 3 bases from J, the gap between germline ends came to 11 bases. The CDR3 totals 14 residues. Germline V CDR1 and CDR2: SGHTA, FQGTGA. The CDR3 reads CASSLHPGRYEQYV. For the CDR3, the DNA is TGTGCCAGCAGCTTACACCCAGGGCGCTACGAGCAGTACGTC.

This clonotype was counted a few times. The chain employs TRBV7-3 and TRBJ2-2; maybe TRBD1 (6 bases). Germline CDR1 reads SGHTA; CDR2 reads FQGTGA. The CDR3 sequence is 15 residues long. The ends were cut back, 5 bases at V and 3 bases at J, with 13 bases in the middle. DNA of the CDR3: TGTGCCAGCAGCCTTCACCCAGGGGACACCGGGGAGCTGTTTTTT. Translating it yields CASSLHPGDTGELFF.

The chain uses TRBV7-2 and TRBJ2-5; 9 positions match TRBD2. The V and J ends lost 5 bases and 5 bases, in that order; junction bases with no gene match: 18. This CDR3 has 18 residues. Germline CDR1 reads SGHTA; CDR2 reads FQGNSA. The DNA of the CDR3 is TGTGCCAGCAGCCCGGCAGGGCGGGGGGGCCCCCACTCGGAGACCCAGTACTTC. The encoded protein is CASSPAGRGGPHSETQYF.

V is TRBV18 and J is TRBJ1-2; TRBD1 aligns across 9 bases. From germline, CDR1 is KGHSH and CDR2 LQKENI. Trimming removed 2 bases from V and 1 base from J; junction bases left unmatched: 5. This CDR3 comprises 16 residues. The CDR3 spells CASSPNGQGNNYGYTF. The CDR3 region has the DNA TGTGCCAGCTCACCAAACGGACAGGGGAATAACTATGGCTACACCTTC.

The V gene is TRBV27, the J gene TRBJ1-1; D is ambiguous. Trimming stripped 8 bases from V and 11 bases from J, with 15 bases between. The V gene's germline CDR1 is MNHEY and CDR2 SMNVEV (reference sequence). The CDR3 is made up of 11 amino acids. The CDR3 DNA reads TGTGCCAGCGGGCAAGGCGTGCTCGCTTTCTTT. Translated: CASGQGVLAFF.

The CDR3 DNA reads as TGTGCCAGCAGGCCCTTCTCCCTTTACAATGAGCAGTTCTTC. Amino acid sequence: CASRPFSLYNEQFF. This chain links TRBV6-5 with TRBJ2-1; D unclear. Germline values: CDR1 MNHEY, CDR2 SVGAGI. The CDR3 runs 14 residues. The V end lost 6 bases, the J end lost 4 bases, and 13 bases lay between the germline ends.

The rearrangement joins TRBV19 to TRBJ2-7; TRBD1 agrees at 7 bases. The CDR3 has 16 residues. The germline V gene has CDR1 LNHDA and CDR2 SQIVND (reference sequence). After removal of 4 bases from V and 3 bases from J, the junction contained 12 bases not matched to a gene. This CDR3 is CASSNLRTGSFYEQYV. Written as DNA, the CDR3 is TGTGCCAGTAGTAACCTCCGGACAGGATCCTTCTACGAGCAGTACGTC.

This clonotype was seen ten or more times. The chain recombines TRBV18 with TRBJ2-3; D might be TRBD2 (5 bases). Trimming cost V 8 bases and J 6 bases, with 18 bases left between them. The V gene's germline CDR1 is KGHSH and CDR2 LQKENI. This CDR3 contains 14 residues. CDR3 sequence (DNA): TGTGCCAGCGCAATAAGCGGCCGCTCGGATACGCAGTATTTT. Protein: CASAISGRSDTQYF.